The 8 T cell receptor beta chains presented below share a single source sample, sequenced in a study of cytomegalovirus exposure and HLA in healthy donors. The assay was immunoSEQ multiplex PCR, and TCRdb's table has in-frame clones only and misses some. The data show about 160,000 clones, more than 80% seen once. The sequencing sample was made of PBMCs. These receptors were obtained from a young woman in good health and CMV-seropositive.

This chain connects TRBV6-6 to TRBJ2-7; D possibly corresponds to TRBD2 (5 bases). V was clipped by 2 bases and J by 5 bases, with 10 bases between them. CDR3 length equals 13 residues. Germline CDR1 is MNHNY and CDR2 is SVGAGI (reference sequence). In DNA, the CDR3 is TGTGCCAGCAGTTACCGGGGTGGCCACGAGCAGTACTTC. Translation gives CASSYRGGHEQYF.

The chain has TRBV15 and TRBJ2-2; no clear D gene. With 0 bases removed from V and 6 bases from J, the gap between germline ends came to 8 bases. CDR3 size: 14 residues. CDR1 LNHNV and CDR2 YYDKDF come from the germline V gene (reference sequence). The CDR3 protein is CATSRDLVSGELFF. CDR3 sequence (DNA): TGTGCCACCAGCAGAGATCTAGTTTCCGGGGAGCTGTTTTTT.

The J gene is TRBJ2-7, the V gene TRBV30; 9 bases align to TRBD2. V was clipped by 0 bases and J by 6 bases; unmatched bases: 15. This CDR3 comprises 17 residues. Looked up from germline, CDR1 is GTSNPN and CDR2 is SVGIG (reference sequence). CDR3 DNA: TGTGCCTGGAGTGTACCCCTACCGTCTAGCGGGGCAGGCGAGCAGTACTTC. This encodes CAWSVPLPSSGAGEQYF.

The chain carries TRBV28 and TRBJ1-1; TRBD1 is a possible D gene (5 bases). V dropped 3 bases and J dropped 5 bases, with 13 bases sitting between them. Germline values: CDR1 MDHEN, CDR2 SYDVKM. The CDR3 runs 14 residues. This chain's CDR3 is CASSLGRAGTEAFF. CDR3 nucleotide sequence: TGTGCCAGCAGTTTGGGCAGGGCAGGGACTGAAGCTTTCTTT.

There are a few counts of this clone. The rearrangement links TRBV6-1 to TRBJ2-5, with D maybe TRBD1 (6 bases). CDR1 is MNHNS and CDR2 is SASEGT in the germline V gene. Trimming took 5 bases from V and 5 from J, leaving 18 bases between them. There are 15 residues in the CDR3. CDR3 nucleotides: TGTGCCAGCAGTAGCCGACAGGTGATTCGTGAGACCCAGTACTTC. Amino acids: CASSSRQVIRETQYF.

This sequence joins TRBV10-1 and TRBJ2-3; a possible D gene is TRBD2 (7 bases). The V gene's germline CDR1 is WNHNN and CDR2 SYGVQD (reference sequence). This CDR3 region has 18 residues. Trimming left V 2 bases short and J 6 bases short, with 24 bases between. DNA for the CDR3: TGCGCCAGCAGTGAGCCCAAAGGGGGGGGGAGGGCCGCGGATACGCAGTATTTT. This translates into CASSEPKGGGRAADTQYF.

The chain is built from TRBV7-9 and TRBJ1-1; 8 bases are a match to TRBD1. Germline CDR1 and CDR2: SEHNR and FQNEAQ (reference sequence). After removal of 6 bases from V and 1 base from J, the junction contained 4 bases not matched to a gene. The CDR3 is 14 amino acids. For the CDR3, the DNA is TGTGCCAGCAGATCCGGGACAGGGAACACTGAAGCTTTCTTT. Translated, it gives CASRSGTGNTEAFF.

V usage is TRBV19 and J usage is TRBJ1-5; TRBD1 aligns across 8 bases. The V and J ends lost 1 base and 6 bases, in that order; junction bases with no gene match: 8. The CDR3 runs 16 residues. Germline V lookup: CDR1 LNHDA, CDR2 SQIVND (reference sequence). The DNA of the CDR3 is TGTGCCAGTAGTATAGCCAGGACAGGGCCCCCTCAGCCCCAGCATTTT. Translation: CASSIARTGPPQPQHF.